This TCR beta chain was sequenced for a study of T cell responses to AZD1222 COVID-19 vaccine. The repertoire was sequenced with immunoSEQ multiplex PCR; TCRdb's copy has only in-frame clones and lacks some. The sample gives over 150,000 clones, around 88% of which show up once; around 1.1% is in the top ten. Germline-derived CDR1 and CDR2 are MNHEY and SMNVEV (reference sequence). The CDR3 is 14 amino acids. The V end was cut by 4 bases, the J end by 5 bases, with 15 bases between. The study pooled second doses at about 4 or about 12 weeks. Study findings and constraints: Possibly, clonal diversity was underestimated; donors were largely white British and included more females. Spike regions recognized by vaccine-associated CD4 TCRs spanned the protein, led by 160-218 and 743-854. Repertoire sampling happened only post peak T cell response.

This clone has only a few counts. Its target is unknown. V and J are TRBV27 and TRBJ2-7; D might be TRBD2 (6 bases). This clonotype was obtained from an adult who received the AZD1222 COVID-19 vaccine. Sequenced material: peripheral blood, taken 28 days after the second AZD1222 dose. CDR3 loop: CASSYGAGGNEQYF. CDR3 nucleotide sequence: TGTGCCAGCAGTTACGGGGCTGGGGGGAACGAGCAGTACTTC.